The 15 T cell receptor beta chains in this list originate from one sample, sequenced in a study of CD4 and CD8 cells across lung adenocarcinoma regions. MiXCR was run by TCRdb on the PCR reads, yielding one entry per CDR3 protein. Here the sample spans approximately 24,000 distinct CDR3 sequences, approximately 50% being singletons. The source material was CD8+ T cells from the center of a lung tumor. The receptors originated from a male donor with lung adenocarcinoma. The CD4 and CD8 labels of this study may be unreliable.

This clonotype was counted many times. This rearrangement joins TRBV6-1 to TRBJ2-4; tentatively, D is TRBD1 (6 bases). The germline V and J ends were trimmed by 2 bases and 0 bases, with 20 bases remaining between them. Germline-derived CDR1 and CDR2 are MNHNS and SASEGT. This CDR3 contains 19 residues. CDR3 amino acids: CASSEPGNRVLIAKNIQYF. The CDR3 nucleotides are TGTGCCAGCAGTGAACCCGGCAACAGGGTCTTAATAGCCAAAAACATTCAGTACTTC.

The chain joins TRBV6-1 to TRBJ2-3; the match to TRBD2 covers 11 bases. This CDR3 has 15 amino acids. V shed 9 bases, J shed 4 bases, and the junction held 9 bases outside the gene matches. Looked up from germline, CDR1 is MNHNS and CDR2 is SASEGT. The CDR3 spells CARAKGGLAADTQYF. CDR3 coding DNA: TGTGCCAGGGCCAAAGGGGGACTAGCGGCAGATACGCAGTATTTT.

The chain carries TRBV18 and TRBJ2-1; 10 bases map to TRBD1. The J call may be faulty, since TRBJ2-7 better matches the DNA end. In germline, CDR1 is KGHSH, CDR2 LQKENI. There are 17 residues in the CDR3. The CDR3 loop reads CASSPGQGPIRSYEQYF. CDR3 sequence (DNA): TGTGCCAGCTCACCGGGACAGGGGCCTATCAGGTCCTACGAGCAGTACTTC.

This clonotype was picked up one time. The chain has TRBV10-3 and TRBJ2-5; either TRBD1 or TRBD2 may fit D (6 bases each). There are 13 residues in the CDR3. Germline V gene sequence: CDR1 ENHRY, CDR2 SYGVKD. This CDR3 reads CGSGYRDKETQYF. The CDR3 nucleotides read TGTGGGAGCGGGTACCGGGACAAAGAGACCCAGTACTTC.

This clonotype was seen at least ten times. The rearrangement uses TRBV10-3 and TRBJ2-2; D is undetermined. The germline V gene encodes CDR1 ENHRY and CDR2 SYGVKD. The V end lost 3 bases, the J end lost 7 bases, and 15 bases lay between the germline ends. The CDR3 extends over 15 amino acids. The CDR3 region is CAISEVPTVGGELFF. The CDR3 DNA reads TGTGCCATCAGTGAAGTTCCGACTGTTGGCGGGGAGCTGTTTTTT.

This CDR3 reads CASRFGTQAGAQYF. The CDR3 DNA reads as TGTGCCAGCAGATTCGGGACACAGGCAGGGGCGCAGTATTTT. J is TRBJ2-3 and V is TRBV6-1, with D possibly matching TRBD1 (6 bases). The CDR3 extends over 14 amino acids. Trimming cost V 6 bases and J 10 bases, with 20 bases left between them. CDR1 is MNHNS, CDR2 SASEGT, per germline.

CDR3 DNA sequence: TGTGCCAGCAGTTACCAGGGAGTGGCCGGTGAGCAGTACTTC. Its protein is CASSYQGVAGEQYF. The genes are TRBV6-5 and TRBJ2-3; D assignment may be TRBD1 or TRBD2 (5 bases each). The J call is uncertain, as TRBJ2-7 better fits the DNA end. CDR1 is MNHEY, CDR2 SVGAGI, per germline. The CDR3 loop spans 14 amino acids.

This chain uses TRBV6-1 with TRBJ2-2; D remains ambiguous. The germline gives CDR1 MNHNS, CDR2 SASEGT. V was cut by 8 bases and J by 8 bases, with 9 bases left in between. The CDR3 consists of 11 residues. CDR3 DNA sequence: TGTGCCAGCGGGAACGCAGGGGAGCTGTTTTTT. Protein sequence: CASGNAGELFF.

The chain joins TRBV10-2 to TRBJ2-1; possible D gene TRBD1, 5 bases. The J call is uncertain, as TRBJ2-7 better fits the DNA end. From germline, CDR1 is WSHSY and CDR2 SAAADI. The CDR3 sequence is 13 residues long. As DNA, the CDR3 is TGCGCCAGCAGTACCATACAGGCCTACGAGCAGTACTTC. Translation: CASSTIQAYEQYF.

The chain joins TRBV6-1 to TRBJ2-4, with 7 positions matching TRBD1. Germline values: CDR1 MNHNS, CDR2 SASEGT. With 4 bases clipped from V and 13 bases from J, the junction kept 19 bases outside the gene matches. The CDR3 is 16 residues long. The CDR3 DNA is TGTGCCAGCAGTGTAAGGGGGCTGAGGGCCAAAGATACGCAGTACTTC. Translated, it gives CASSVRGLRAKDTQYF.

V and J are TRBV7-8 and TRBJ2-6; D remains ambiguous. This CDR3 is 16 amino acids long. V shed 5 bases and J shed 5 bases, with 16 bases lying between them. Per germline, CDR1 SGHVS and CDR2 FQNEAQ. DNA for the CDR3: TGTGCCAGCAGCATAAGCCGTAGGGTCCGGGCCAACGTCCTGACTTTC. Translated: CASSISRRVRANVLTF.

As concerns this clonotype: The conserved final phenylalanine or tryptophan is absent from the CDR3, which likely points to a read error. Because the CDR3's place on the DNA is in doubt, the DNA is left out and the CDR3 is given as listed by TCRdb. The chain is built from TRBV6-1 and TRBJ2-5; the table gives TRBD1 as D, unverified against the DNA. CDR1 and CDR2 from the germline V gene are MNHNS and SASEGT. Inclusive of both ends, the CDR3 amounts to 18 amino acids. CDR3 sequence reads: CASGGGQGSRLWGETQFS.

This clonotype was counted ten times or more. The CDR3 loop reads CASSLGGADTQYF. The DNA of the CDR3 is TGTGCCAGCAGCTTAGGGGGGGCAGATACGCAGTATTTT. V gene TRBV11-3 combines with J gene TRBJ2-3, with a weak D call TRBD2 (6 bases). Trimming took 1 base from V and 4 from J, leaving 6 bases between them. The length of the CDR3 is 13 residues. From germline, CDR1 is SGHNT and CDR2 YENEEA.

This chain joins TRBV30 and TRBJ1-2; D ambiguous. Trimming removed 2 bases from V and 4 bases from J, with 8 bases in between. CDR3 length equals 12 residues. The germline CDR1 and CDR2 sequences are GTSNPN and SVGIG (reference sequence). CDR3 nucleotide sequence: TGTGCCTGGAGTTTGGGTTTCTATGGCTACACCTTC. It translates to CAWSLGFYGYTF.

This clonotype was seen a few times. V and J are TRBV10-3 and TRBJ2-1; 9 nucleotides agree with TRBD1. The DNA matches TRBJ2-7 better at its end, which makes the J call doubtful. This CDR3 has 16 amino acids. Germline V lookup: CDR1 ENHRY, CDR2 SYGVKD. The CDR3 loop is CAISEFGQGTTYEQYF. The CDR3 nucleotides are TGTGCCATCAGTGAGTTTGGACAGGGGACAACCTACGAGCAGTACTTC.